The present T cell receptor beta chain was sequenced within a study of low-dose radiotherapy and immunotherapy resistance in tumors. The overall study: While receiving nivolumab 240 mg every two weeks, patients also received ipilimumab 1 mg/kg every six weeks, both intravenously. Daily intake of oral aspirin 300 mg by patients lasted four cycles and began on cycle 1 day 1.

This CDR3 is 14 amino acids long. The germline V and J ends were trimmed by 10 bases and 4 bases, with 18 bases remaining between them. Germline CDR1 MDHEN, CDR2 SYDVKM. Time point given: after trial treatment. Treatment in this sample: LDRT plus nivolumab, ipilimumab, low-dose cyclophosphamide and aspirin (RACIN trial). As their treatment, donors received nivolumab, ipilimumab, aspirin, low-dose cyclophosphamide and low-dose radiotherapy. Gene-specific TRAV and TRBV primers were used for first-strand cDNA, covering alpha and beta chains. PCR amplification of the TCRs was performed with Phusion for 15 to 25 PCR cycles, and it relied on a constant-region primer together with a V-primer adapter. Amplifying the isolated mRNA was done by in vitro transcription. TCRdb recomputed calls from the reads with MiXCR, one row per CDR3 protein. The sample records 35,000 to 50,000 distinct CDR3 sequences, less than 30% being singletons.

Sequenced material: PBMCs, taken after low-dose radiotherapy plus immunotherapy. The clonotype originates from a male donor with prostate cancer. This rearrangement joins TRBV28 to TRBJ2-3, with D tentatively TRBD1 (6 bases). The chain's CDR3 is CATKLGTPSDTQYF. CDR3 in DNA: TGTGCCACCAAACTTGGGACACCCTCAGATACGCAGTATTTT.